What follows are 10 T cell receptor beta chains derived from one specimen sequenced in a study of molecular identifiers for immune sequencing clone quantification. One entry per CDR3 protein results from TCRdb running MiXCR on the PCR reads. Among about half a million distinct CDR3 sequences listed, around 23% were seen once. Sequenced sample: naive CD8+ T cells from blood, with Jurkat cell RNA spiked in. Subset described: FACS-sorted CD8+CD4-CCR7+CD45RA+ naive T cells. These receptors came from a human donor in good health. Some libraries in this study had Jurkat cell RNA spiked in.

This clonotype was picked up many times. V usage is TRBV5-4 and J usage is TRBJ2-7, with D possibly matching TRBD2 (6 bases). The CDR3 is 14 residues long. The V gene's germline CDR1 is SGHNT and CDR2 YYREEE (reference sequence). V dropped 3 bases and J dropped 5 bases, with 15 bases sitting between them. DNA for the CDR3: TGTGCCAGCAGCTCGGGACTGACCCCCCACGAGCAGTACTTC. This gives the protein CASSSGLTPHEQYF.

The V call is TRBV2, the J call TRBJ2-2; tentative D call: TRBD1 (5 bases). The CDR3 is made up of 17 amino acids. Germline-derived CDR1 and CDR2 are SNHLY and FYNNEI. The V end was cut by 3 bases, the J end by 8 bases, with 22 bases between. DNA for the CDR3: TGTGCCAGCAGTGACAGGGCTCTAACATCTCCCCCGGGGGAGCTGTTTTTT. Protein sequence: CASSDRALTSPPGELFF.

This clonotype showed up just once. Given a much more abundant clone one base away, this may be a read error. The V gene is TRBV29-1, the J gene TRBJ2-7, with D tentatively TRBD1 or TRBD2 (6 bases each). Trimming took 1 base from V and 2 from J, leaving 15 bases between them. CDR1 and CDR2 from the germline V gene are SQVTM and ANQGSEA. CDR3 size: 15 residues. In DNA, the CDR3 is TGCAGCGTTGAAGTCCCGGGACGGGGGCCCTACGAGCAGTACTTC. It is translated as CSVEVPGRGPYEQYF.

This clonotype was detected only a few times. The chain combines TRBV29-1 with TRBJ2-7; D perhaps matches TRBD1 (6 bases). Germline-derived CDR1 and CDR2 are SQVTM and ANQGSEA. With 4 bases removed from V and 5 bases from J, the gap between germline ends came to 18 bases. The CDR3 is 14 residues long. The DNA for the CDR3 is TGCAGCGTTGTTTGGGGGCCGCTGTCGAACGAGCAGTACTTC. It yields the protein CSVVWGPLSNEQYF.

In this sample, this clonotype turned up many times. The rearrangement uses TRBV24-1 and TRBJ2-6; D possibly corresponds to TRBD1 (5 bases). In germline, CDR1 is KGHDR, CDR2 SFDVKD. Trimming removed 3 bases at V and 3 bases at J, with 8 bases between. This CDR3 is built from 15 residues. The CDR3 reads CATSDRTLGANVLTF. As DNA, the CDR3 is TGTGCCACCAGTGATAGGACACTTGGGGCCAACGTCCTGACTTTC.

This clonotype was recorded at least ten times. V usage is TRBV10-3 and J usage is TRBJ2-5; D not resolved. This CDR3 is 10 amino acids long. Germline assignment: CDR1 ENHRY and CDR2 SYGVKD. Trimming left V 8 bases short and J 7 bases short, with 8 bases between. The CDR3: CAIWMATQYF. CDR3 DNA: TGTGCCATCTGGATGGCGACCCAGTACTTC.

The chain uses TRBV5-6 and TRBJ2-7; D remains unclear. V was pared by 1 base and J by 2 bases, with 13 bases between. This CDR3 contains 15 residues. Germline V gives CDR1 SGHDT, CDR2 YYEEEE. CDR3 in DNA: TGTGCCAGCAGCTTGATCCAATTTTCGGCCTACGAGCAGTACTTC. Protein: CASSLIQFSAYEQYF.

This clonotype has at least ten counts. The DNA for the CDR3 is TGTGCCTGGAGTGTAGGGACAGGGATGGCTTTCTTT. Protein product: CAWSVGTGMAFF. This chain joins TRBV30 and TRBJ1-1; TRBD1 aligns across 9 bases. The CDR3 length is 12 residues. Germline V lookup: CDR1 GTSNPN, CDR2 SVGIG (reference sequence). With V trimmed by 0 bases and J by 11 bases, 4 bases remained unmatched.

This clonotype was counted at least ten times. The DNA for the CDR3 is TGCAGCGTTGAAGTTATTTCAAACACCATATATTTT. This encodes CSVEVISNTIYF. The genes are TRBV29-1 and TRBJ1-3, with D hard to call. Trimming shortened V by 1 base and J by 6 bases, and 7 bases separated the two germline ends. Germline V lookup: CDR1 SQVTM, CDR2 ANQGSEA. The CDR3 covers 12 residues.

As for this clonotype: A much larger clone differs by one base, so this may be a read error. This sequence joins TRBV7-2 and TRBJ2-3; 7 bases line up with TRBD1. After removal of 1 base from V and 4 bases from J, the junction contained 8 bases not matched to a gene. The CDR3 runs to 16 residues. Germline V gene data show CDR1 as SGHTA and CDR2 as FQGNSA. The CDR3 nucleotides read TGTGCCAGCAGCTTAGTGGCGAGGGGGCCCCCAGATACGCAGTATTTT. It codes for CASSLVARGPPDTQYF.